This T cell receptor beta chain was recovered during a study of OX40 agonist ivuxolimab in advanced cancers. The wider study: Three patients, one with hepatocellular carcinoma and two with cutaneous melanoma, achieved partial responses.

This clone was detected only once. The antigen remains undetermined. Findings and limits, study-wide: Expanded peripheral T cells had an undetermined antigen specificity. Circulating CD4+ and CD8+ T cells showed clonal expansion by week 6 at 0.1 to 3.0 mg/kg.

Patients were excluded for autoimmune disease history or systemic immunosuppression. Germline values: CDR1 MGHRA, CDR2 YSYEKL. V was pared by 0 bases and J by 2 bases, with 7 bases of the junction left unmatched. The CDR3 runs to 17 residues. The assay was immunoSEQ multiplex PCR, and TCRdb's table has in-frame clones only and misses some. Here the sample spans roughly 66,000 clones, roughly 80% being singletons. The receptor's source is an adult with an advanced solid tumor such as melanoma, head and neck, liver or kidney cancer. V gene TRBV4-1 combines with J gene TRBJ1-2; 9 nucleotides line up with TRBD1. Sequencing was performed on CD4+ or CD8+ T cells sorted from blood, taken in a trial of the OX40 agonist ivuxolimab. The DNA for the CDR3 is TGCGCCAGCAGCCAAGAGGGACAGGGTATGGGGAACTATGGCTACACCTTC. This translates into CASSQEGQGMGNYGYTF.